This T cell receptor (beta chain) was identified during a study of blood T cells in healthy people across ages. Study observations and caveats: Roughly linearly, TCR beta diversity per million T cells fell as age increased. Without sorted subsets, naive and antigen-experienced compartments could not be conclusively compared.

Next came a second PCR, run for 7 to 11 cycles, which used a sample-barcoded 5' primer along with a J-beta primer mix. TCRdb re-analysed the 5' RACE reads in MiXCR, keeping a single row per CDR3 protein. The sample shows about 2 million distinct CDR3 sequences, around 50% of them seen only once. This CDR3 is 15 amino acids long. Germline V gene sequence: CDR1 SGDLS, CDR2 YYNGEE. Deletions cut 2 bases from V and 0 bases from J, with 9 bases between. As to this clonotype: The antigen remains unidentified.

Input material: blood. The chain links TRBV9 to TRBJ2-1; D remains ambiguous. The source of this sequence is a woman aged 40 to 50 in good health. CDR3 region: CASSVAVLSYNEQFF. CDR3 DNA sequence: TGTGCCAGCAGCGTCGCGGTACTCTCCTACAATGAGCAGTTCTTC.